This TCR beta chain was sequenced for a study of blood T cells in healthy people across ages. Broader study findings: Among long-lived donors, naive CD4+ cells were more numerous and diversity higher than in aged donors.

Every donor provided roughly 10 milliliters of peripheral blood. Extracted total RNA amounted to at least 5 micrograms for each sample. Primers used in a second PCR of about 6 to 11 cycles were a sample-barcoded 5' primer and a J-beta primer mix. MiXCR, applied by TCRdb to the 5' RACE reads, yields one record per CDR3 protein. The sample includes 1.5 million or so distinct CDR3 sequences, roughly 43% seen only once; the top ten take about 4%. As regards this clonotype: Its antigen is currently unknown.

This CDR3 comprises 13 residues. V gave up 0 bases and J gave up 7 bases, with 10 bases separating them. CDR1 and CDR2 (germline): LGHNA, YSLEER. The rearrangement uses TRBV4-3 and TRBJ2-7, with D unclear. Sequencing was done on a sample of blood. This receptor was taken from a woman aged 18 to 35 in good health. The CDR3 sequence: CASSQDWRNEQYF. The CDR3 bases are TGCGCCAGCAGCCAAGATTGGCGGAATGAGCAGTACTTC.